This T cell receptor beta chain was profiled in a study of vaccination and CD4 T cells after COVID-19. With respect to this clonotype: Its antigen remains unidentified.

The sample's treatment: 10-day PBMC culture with coronavirus spike peptide pools or control peptides (ViraFEST assay). ViraFEST sequenced TCRs after peptide-pool expansion of antigen-specific T cells. Culture of approximately 2 million PBMCs per well took place with about 9 IU/ml IL-2 and 9 to 10 ug/ml peptide pools. With the Oncomine TCR Beta short-read assay, DNA from cultured CD4+ T cells was sequenced. From CD4+ T cells that had been cultured, genomic DNA was extracted. TCRdb re-derived calls from the PCR reads in MiXCR, one entry per CDR3 protein. The sample contains some 21,000 distinct CDR3 sequences, about 38% of which appear only once. The V gene end was trimmed by 5 bases and the J gene end by 0 bases; junction bases not matched to a gene: 9. CDR3 length: 17 amino acids.

Sequencing was performed on CD4+ T cells from blood, cultured in vitro, taken before SARS-CoV-2 vaccination. This chain connects TRBV12-3 or TRBV12-4 to TRBJ2-5; 10 nucleotides align to TRBD1. This clonotype was obtained from a human donor who had recovered from COVID-19. The CDR3 region is CASSGRQGALHQETQYF. CDR3 bases: TGTGCCAGCAGTGGGAGACAGGGGGCTCTTCACCAAGAGACCCAGTACTTC.